A selection of T cell receptor beta chains follows, all from one sample in a study of T cells in Graves' hyperthyroidism and ophthalmopathy. TCRdb ran MiXCR on the multiplex PCR reads and lists one entry per CDR3 protein. The sample lists hundreds of thousands of distinct CDR3 sequences, around 15% occurring once. The material sequenced was blood. Source of these receptors: a woman between 18 and 29 years old with Graves' hyperthyroidism. Each CDR3 is given with its conserved first and last residue. D genes are given only for firm matches. Clone size is not always given. Where it is, it says once, few, many or a class for expanded clones.

clone_size: many
j_call: TRBJ2-1
v_call: TRBV25-1
d_call: TRBD1
cdr3_nt: TGTGCCAGCAGTGATCGGACAGGGGGCTACAATGAGCAGTTCTTC
cdr3_aa: CASSDRTGGYNEQFF

clone_size: -
j_call: TRBJ2-1
v_call: TRBV5-4
d_call: -
cdr3_nt: TGTGCCAGCAGCTTCAAGGGAGCAGGCAATGAGCAGTTCTTC
cdr3_aa: CASSFKGAGNEQFF

clone_size: many
j_call: TRBJ1-5
v_call: TRBV12-3/TRBV12-4
d_call: TRBD1
cdr3_nt: TGTGCCAGCAGTGGGGGACAGGGAACTCAGCCCCAGCATTTT
cdr3_aa: CASSGGQGTQPQHF

clone_size: many
j_call: TRBJ2-5
v_call: TRBV10-1
d_call: TRBD2
cdr3_nt: TGCGCCAGCAGTACCGGGACTAGCGGCCCGCCGAGAGAGACCCAGTACTTC
cdr3_aa: CASSTGTSGPPRETQYF

clone_size: many
j_call: TRBJ2-2
v_call: TRBV11-2
d_call: -
cdr3_nt: TGTGCCAGCAGCTTCCCTAGAGCGGCCCAAAGCACCGGGGAGCTGTTTTTT
cdr3_aa: CASSFPRAAQSTGELFF

clone_size: many
j_call: TRBJ1-1
v_call: TRBV27
d_call: -
cdr3_nt: TGTGCCAGCAGTTTATATGAGGGGTTTGAAGCTTTCTTT
cdr3_aa: CASSLYEGFEAFF

clone_size: many
j_call: TRBJ2-3
v_call: TRBV12-3/TRBV12-4
d_call: -
cdr3_nt: TGTGCCAGCAGTTTAGGGGACATCATCACGCAGTATTTT
cdr3_aa: CASSLGDIITQYF

clone_size: many
j_call: TRBJ1-2
v_call: TRBV3-1
d_call: TRBD1
cdr3_nt: TGTGCCAGCAGCCAAATCAAGTTGGGGACAGCTAACTATGGCTACACCTTC
cdr3_aa: CASSQIKLGTANYGYTF

clone_size: many
j_call: TRBJ2-5
v_call: TRBV25-1
d_call: -
cdr3_nt: TGTGCCAGCAGTGATTCGGGACAAATACAAGAGACCCAGTACTTC
cdr3_aa: CASSDSGQIQETQYF

clone_size: many
j_call: TRBJ2-7
v_call: TRBV28
d_call: -
cdr3_nt: TGTGCCAGCGCGGGGAATGAGCAGTACTTC
cdr3_aa: CASAGNEQYF

clone_size: -
j_call: TRBJ2-3
v_call: TRBV6-4
d_call: -
cdr3_nt: TGTGCCAGCAGTGAGGTGGGAGAGGGGGATACGCAGTATTTT
cdr3_aa: CASSEVGEGDTQYF

clone_size: few
j_call: TRBJ2-1
v_call: TRBV10-3
d_call: -
cdr3_nt: TGTGCCATCACCTCGGGGTACAATGAGCAGTTCTTC
cdr3_aa: CAITSGYNEQFF

clone_size: many
j_call: TRBJ2-1
v_call: TRBV20-1
d_call: -
cdr3_nt: TGCAGTGCTAGAGATAGCCCGCTAAATGAGCAGTTCTTC
cdr3_aa: CSARDSPLNEQFF

clone_size: many
j_call: TRBJ2-3
v_call: TRBV29-1
d_call: -
cdr3_nt: TGCAGCGTTGAAGGAGCCTCCTCCCCGGATACGCAGTATTTT
cdr3_aa: CSVEGASSPDTQYF

clone_size: few
j_call: TRBJ2-1
v_call: TRBV9
d_call: -
cdr3_nt: TGTGCCAGCAGTGGGGGAGGAGGTACCTACAATGAGCAGTTCTTC
cdr3_aa: CASSGGGGTYNEQFF

clone_size: few
j_call: TRBJ2-7
v_call: TRBV4-3
d_call: TRBD1
cdr3_nt: TGCGCCAGCAGCCAAGAAGGGCGGACAGGGAGCTCCTACGAGCAGTACTTC
cdr3_aa: CASSQEGRTGSSYEQYF

clone_size: few
j_call: TRBJ2-1
v_call: TRBV2
d_call: TRBD2
cdr3_nt: TGTGCCAGCATAGCGGGAGTGGATGAGCAGTTCTTC
cdr3_aa: CASIAGVDEQFF

clone_size: once
j_call: TRBJ2-7
v_call: TRBV29-1
d_call: TRBD1
cdr3_nt: TGCAGCGTTGAAGGGGGGCCGGGACAGCCGGCCTACGAGCAGTACTTC
cdr3_aa: CSVEGGPGQPAYEQYF

clone_size: many
j_call: TRBJ2-7
v_call: TRBV7-9
d_call: -
cdr3_nt: TGTGCCAGCAGCTTAGTATACGCATCCCTCGGGGAGCAGTACTTC
cdr3_aa: CASSLVYASLGEQYF

clone_size: many
j_call: TRBJ1-3
v_call: TRBV28
d_call: -
cdr3_nt: TGTGCCAGCAGCCTTGGACAGCTTAGAAACACCATATATTTT
cdr3_aa: CASSLGQLRNTIYF